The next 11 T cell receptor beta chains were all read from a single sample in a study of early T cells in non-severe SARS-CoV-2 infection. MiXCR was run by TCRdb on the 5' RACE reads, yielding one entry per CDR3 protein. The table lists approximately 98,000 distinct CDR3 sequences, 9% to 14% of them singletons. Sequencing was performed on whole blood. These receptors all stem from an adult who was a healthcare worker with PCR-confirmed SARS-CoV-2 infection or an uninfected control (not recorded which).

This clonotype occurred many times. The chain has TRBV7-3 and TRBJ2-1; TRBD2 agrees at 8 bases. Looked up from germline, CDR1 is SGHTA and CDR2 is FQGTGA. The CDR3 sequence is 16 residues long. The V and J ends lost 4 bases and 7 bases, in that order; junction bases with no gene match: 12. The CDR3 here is CASSSYGTRVGNEQFF. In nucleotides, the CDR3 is TGTGCCAGCAGCTCATATGGGACTAGGGTTGGGAATGAGCAGTTCTTC.

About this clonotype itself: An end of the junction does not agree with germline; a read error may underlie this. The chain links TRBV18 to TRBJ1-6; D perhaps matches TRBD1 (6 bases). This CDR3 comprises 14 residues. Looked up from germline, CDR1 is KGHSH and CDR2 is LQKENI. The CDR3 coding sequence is TGTGCCAGTTCACAGGGCGTCCGGGATTCACCCCTCCACTTT. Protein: CASSQGVRDSPLHF. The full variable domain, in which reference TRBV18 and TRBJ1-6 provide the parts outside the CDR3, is NAGVMQNPRHLVRRRGQEARLRCSPMKGHSHVYWYRQLPEEGLKFMVYLQKENIIDESGMPKERFSAEFPKEGPSILRIQQVVRGDSAAYFCASSQGVRDSPLHFGNGTRLTVT.

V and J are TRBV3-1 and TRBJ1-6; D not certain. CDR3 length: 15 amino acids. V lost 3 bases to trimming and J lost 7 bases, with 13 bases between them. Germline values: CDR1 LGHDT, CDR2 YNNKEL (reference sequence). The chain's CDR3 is CASSHFGEGNSPLHF. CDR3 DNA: TGTGCCAGCAGCCACTTCGGAGAGGGAAATTCACCCCTCCACTTT.

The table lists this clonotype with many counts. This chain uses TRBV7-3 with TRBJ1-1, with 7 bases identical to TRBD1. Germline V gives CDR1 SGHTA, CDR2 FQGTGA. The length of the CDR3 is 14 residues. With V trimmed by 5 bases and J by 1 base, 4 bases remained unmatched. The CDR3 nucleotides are TGTGCCAGCAGCCCACAGGGGTCGAACACTGAAGCTTTCTTT. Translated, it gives CASSPQGSNTEAFF.

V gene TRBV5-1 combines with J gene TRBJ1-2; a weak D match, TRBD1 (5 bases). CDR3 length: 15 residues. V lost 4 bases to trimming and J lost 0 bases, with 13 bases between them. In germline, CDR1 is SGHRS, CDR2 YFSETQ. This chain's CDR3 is CASSIGTDTNYGYTF. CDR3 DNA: TGCGCCAGCAGCATAGGGACGGATACTAACTATGGCTACACCTTC. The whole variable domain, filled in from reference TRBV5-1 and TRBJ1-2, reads KAGVTQTPRYLIKTRGQQVTLSCSPISGHRSVSWYQQTPGQGLQFLFEYFSETQRNKGNFPGRFSGRQFSNSRSEMNVSTLELGDSALYLCASSIGTDTNYGYTFGSGTRLTVV.

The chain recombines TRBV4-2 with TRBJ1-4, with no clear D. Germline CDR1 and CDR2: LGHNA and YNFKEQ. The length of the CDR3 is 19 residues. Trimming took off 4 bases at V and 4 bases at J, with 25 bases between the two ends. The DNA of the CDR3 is TGTGCCAGCAGCCCGCCCGGAAAGGTCGGCCTGGACGGTAATGAAAAACTGTTTTTT. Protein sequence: CASSPPGKVGLDGNEKLFF.

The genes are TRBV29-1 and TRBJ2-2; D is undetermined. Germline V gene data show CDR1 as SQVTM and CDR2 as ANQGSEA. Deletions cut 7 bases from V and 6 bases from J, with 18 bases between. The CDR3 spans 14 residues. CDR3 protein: CSAAVGLMAGELFF. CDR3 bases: TGCAGCGCTGCCGTGGGCCTAATGGCCGGGGAGCTGTTTTTT.

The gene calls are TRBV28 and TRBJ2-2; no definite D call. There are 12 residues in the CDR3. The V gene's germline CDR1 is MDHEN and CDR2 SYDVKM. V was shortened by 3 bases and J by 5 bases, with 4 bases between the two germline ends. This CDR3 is CASSFPTGELFF. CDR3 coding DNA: TGTGCCAGCAGTTTCCCGACCGGGGAGCTGTTTTTT.

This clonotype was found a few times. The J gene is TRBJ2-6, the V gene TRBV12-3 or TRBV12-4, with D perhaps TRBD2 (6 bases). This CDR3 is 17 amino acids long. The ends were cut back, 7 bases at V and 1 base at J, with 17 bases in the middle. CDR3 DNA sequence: TGTGCCAGCACCTTGGCTCCTGGGGGGTCTGGGGCCAACGTCCTGACTTTC. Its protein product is CASTLAPGGSGANVLTF.

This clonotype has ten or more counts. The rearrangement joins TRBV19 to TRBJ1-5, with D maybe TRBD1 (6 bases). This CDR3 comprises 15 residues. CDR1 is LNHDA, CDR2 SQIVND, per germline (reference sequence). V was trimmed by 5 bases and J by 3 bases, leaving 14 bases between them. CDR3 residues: CASSLLGDNNQPQHF. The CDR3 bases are TGTGCCAGTAGTCTCCTAGGGGACAACAATCAGCCCCAGCATTTT.

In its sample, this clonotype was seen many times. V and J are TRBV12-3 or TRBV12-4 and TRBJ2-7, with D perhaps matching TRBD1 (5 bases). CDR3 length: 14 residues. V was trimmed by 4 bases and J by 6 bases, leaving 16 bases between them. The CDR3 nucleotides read TGTGCCAGCAGTTCCCAGGAAGGGGCTCGCGAGCAGTACTTC. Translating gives CASSSQEGAREQYF.